This T cell receptor beta chain comes out of a study of T cells after yellow fever vaccination. The V gene's germline CDR1 is LGHDT and CDR2 YNNKEL (reference sequence). The trim removed 5 bases at V and 3 bases at J, leaving 8 bases unmatched. The CDR3 extends over 16 amino acids. This clonotype has a count of ten or more. Its antigen remains unidentified. Study-wide points: Among primary-vaccination clones, most reappeared after the booster, at about 95% for CD4 and about 90% for CD8. There was a small share of clonotypes that showed up in both the CD4 and CD8 compartments. Abundant clonotypes from the bulk population could have been carried over as contaminants into FACS-sorted repertoires.

In making TCR cDNA, 5'RACE template switching added a universal primer site and UMIs to it. TCRdb redid the calling of the 5' RACE reads with MiXCR, one entry per CDR3 protein. In the table there are around 360,000 distinct CDR3 sequences, approximately 10% of which are singletons. The receptor's source is a man aged 18 to 30 who received the YFV17D yellow fever vaccine. The sequenced sample was PBMCs, obtained on the day of the first yellow fever vaccination. The chain employs TRBV3-1 and TRBJ2-5; 11 positions match TRBD2. In DNA form, the CDR3 reads TGTGCCAGCAGCGCCGCTTTAGCGGGGGGGAAAGAGACCCAGTACTTC. Protein: CASSAALAGGKETQYF.